The 19 T cell receptor beta chains below were found in one sample sequenced in a study of blood T cells in healthy people across ages (dated by TCRdb to the mid-2010s). The library was obtained by 5' RACE. TCRdb lists the instrument as Illumina HiSeq 2500. A second 7 to 11 cycle PCR used a sample-barcoded 5' primer and a J-beta primer mix. The public reads were run again by TCRdb, first through fastp at Q25 and then through MiXCR, and only productive beta chains were kept. Identical CDR3 protein sequences are pooled into one entry, listed with their most common genes and DNA. This sample lists around 780,000 distinct CDR3 sequences; around 50% were detected once. Of the sample, around 24% falls within the top ten clones. The sample taken for sequencing was blood. Receptors were obtained from a man aged 35 to 55 in good health.

The CDR3 nucleotides read TGCAGCGTTGTTTCCGGGGGAGACAATCAGCCCCAGCATTTT. This codes for CSVVSGGDNQPQHF. The V and J genes are TRBV29-1 and TRBJ1-5, with D maybe TRBD1 (5 bases). The germline V gene has CDR1 SQVTM and CDR2 ANQGSEA. The CDR3 totals 14 residues. V lost 4 bases and J 3 bases, leaving 13 bases between the germline ends.

The V call is TRBV28, the J call TRBJ1-6, with TRBD1 matching over 7 bases. The CDR3 length is 14 residues. CDR1 and CDR2 (germline): MDHEN, SYDVKM. The V gene end was trimmed by 7 bases and the J gene end by 5 bases; junction bases not matched to a gene: 5. The CDR3 loop is CASTDRANNSPLHF. The CDR3 DNA is TGTGCCAGCACAGACAGGGCCAATAATTCACCCCTCCACTTT.

This clonotype was picked up many times. The gene calls are TRBV7-2 and TRBJ2-1; 10 bases are a match to TRBD1. This CDR3 is 14 amino acids long. V lost 5 bases to trimming and J lost 15 bases; unmatched junction nucleotides: 13. CDR1 and CDR2 (germline): SGHTA, FQGNSA. The CDR3 protein is CASSLSRTGGDWFF. CDR3 sequence (DNA): TGTGCCAGCAGCCTCAGCCGGACAGGGGGTGATTGGTTCTTC.

This sequence joins TRBV5-1 and TRBJ2-6; 9 nucleotides match TRBD2. The CDR3 spans 17 residues. Losses at the gene ends were 3 bases for V and 0 bases for J; bases not matched to a gene: 4. Germline V CDR1 and CDR2: SGHRS, YFSETQ. CDR3 loop: CASSSASGTSGANVLTF. The CDR3, as DNA: TGCGCCAGCAGCTCTGCTAGCGGGACCTCTGGGGCCAACGTCCTGACTTTC.

The gene calls are TRBV27 and TRBJ1-1; D remains unclear. The V gene's germline CDR1 is MNHEY and CDR2 SMNVEV (reference sequence). The CDR3 consists of 14 residues. Trimming left V 5 bases short and J 4 bases short, with 14 bases between. CDR3 bases: TGTGCCAGCAGTCCGGCGCGGGCCGGCACTGAAGCTTTCTTT. This gives the protein CASSPARAGTEAFF.

The chain joins TRBV19 to TRBJ2-6, with TRBD2 as a possible D gene (6 bases). In germline, CDR1 is LNHDA, CDR2 SQIVND (reference sequence). V was cut by 3 bases and J by 0 bases, with 9 bases left in between. This CDR3 has 16 amino acids. CDR3 nucleotide sequence: TGTGCCAGTAGTATTTACGGGAGCTCTGGGGCCAACGTCCTGACTTTC. Protein sequence: CASSIYGSSGANVLTF.

On this clonotype itself: Germline is not matched at one junction end, which may reflect a read error. The chain joins TRBV5-1 to TRBJ2-1; D possibly matches TRBD1 or TRBD2 (5 bases each). The germline V gene encodes CDR1 SGHRS and CDR2 YFSETQ. CDR3 length: 14 amino acids. CDR3 region: CASSFGDLDNEQFF. CDR3 coding DNA: TGCGCCAGCAGCTTCGGGGACCTAGACAACGAGCAGTTCTTC.

The chain carries TRBV6-1 and TRBJ1-4, with 9 bases that match TRBD1. Germline CDR1 MNHNS, CDR2 SASEGT. V shed 0 bases, J shed 4 bases, and the junction held 3 bases outside the gene matches. The CDR3 is made up of 16 amino acids. CDR3 in DNA: TGTGCCAGCAGTGAAGCGCAGGGACAGGGTAATGAAAAACTGTTTTTT. Its protein is CASSEAQGQGNEKLFF.

This sequence joins TRBV27 and TRBJ2-5; 7 positions match TRBD2. The CDR3 runs 14 residues. Germline-derived CDR1 and CDR2 are MNHEY and SMNVEV (reference sequence). V lost 3 bases, J lost 2 bases, and 3 bases stayed unmatched. CDR3 residues: CASSLTSRQETQYF. CDR3 coding DNA: TGTGCCAGCAGTTTGACTAGCAGGCAAGAGACCCAGTACTTC.

The rearrangement joins TRBV27 to TRBJ2-5; D tentatively fits TRBD1 or TRBD2 (5 bases each). Deletions cut 3 bases from V and 3 bases from J, with 17 bases between. This CDR3 is built from 16 residues. CDR1 and CDR2 (germline): MNHEY, SMNVEV (reference sequence). For the CDR3, the DNA is TGTGCCAGCAGTTTTGTTCCGGGACGGGGAAAAGAGACCCAGTACTTC. It translates to CASSFVPGRGKETQYF.

This chain joins TRBV7-2 and TRBJ1-2; possible D gene TRBD1, 5 bases. This CDR3 has 15 amino acids. Trimming removed 3 bases from V and 5 bases from J, with 16 bases in between. Germline lookup yields CDR1 SGHTA and CDR2 FQGNSA. Here the CDR3 reads CASSLGQSRAYGYTF. CDR3 bases: TGTGCCAGCAGCTTGGGGCAGAGCCGGGCATATGGCTACACCTTC.

The gene calls are TRBV7-9 and TRBJ2-7; 8 nucleotides match TRBD1. This CDR3 is built from 15 residues. V dropped 5 bases and J dropped 1; count of bases not matched to a gene: 7. Germline CDR1 SEHNR, CDR2 FQNEAQ (reference sequence). CDR3 protein: CASSPGQGRSYEQYF. CDR3 DNA sequence: TGTGCCAGCAGCCCTGGACAGGGAAGATCCTACGAGCAGTACTTC.

The chain carries TRBV5-1 and TRBJ2-5, with 8 positions matching TRBD2. Germline CDR1 SGHRS, CDR2 YFSETQ. The CDR3 runs 16 residues. V shed 4 bases, J shed 1 base, and the junction held 9 bases outside the gene matches. CDR3 amino acids: CASSSSGTPPQETQYF. The DNA of the CDR3 is TGCGCCAGCAGCAGTAGCGGGACTCCCCCCCAAGAGACCCAGTACTTC.

This chain links TRBV5-1 with TRBJ2-1, with TRBD2 matching over 8 bases. Germline lookup yields CDR1 SGHRS and CDR2 YFSETQ. Trimming at V came to 4 bases and at J to 2 bases, leaving 5 bases not matched to a gene. This CDR3 has 15 amino acids. The chain's CDR3 is CASSRGLEAYNEQFF. Here the CDR3 DNA reads TGCGCCAGCAGCCGGGGACTAGAAGCCTACAATGAGCAGTTCTTC.

This clonotype was counted a few times. The genes are TRBV11-2 and TRBJ2-1; 8 nucleotides align to TRBD2. Losses at the gene ends were 5 bases for V and 0 bases for J; bases not matched to a gene: 3. The germline gives CDR1 SGHAT, CDR2 FQNNGV. There are 15 residues in the CDR3. The CDR3 DNA reads as TGTGCCAGCAGCGTCGGGACTAGCTCCTACAATGAGCAGTTCTTC. It codes for CASSVGTSSYNEQFF.

The rearrangement uses TRBV27 and TRBJ2-5; D might be TRBD2 (5 bases). The J call is doubtful: the DNA matches TRBJ2-7 better. The CDR3 has 15 amino acids. Per germline, CDR1 MNHEY and CDR2 SMNVEV (reference sequence). The CDR3 DNA reads TGTGCCAGCAGTTTACTACCCGGGAACGCCTACGAGCAGTACTTC. Its translation: CASSLLPGNAYEQYF.

V usage is TRBV6-2 or TRBV6-3 and J usage is TRBJ1-5; D perhaps matches TRBD1 (5 bases). Germline-derived CDR1 and CDR2 are MNHEY and SVGEGT. The CDR3 has 14 amino acids. Trimming left V 4 bases short and J 4 bases short, with 11 bases between. In nucleotides, the CDR3 is TGTGCCAGCAGTTCGGGGCAGCGAAATCAGCCCCAGCATTTT. Encoded protein: CASSSGQRNQPQHF.

The chain has TRBV10-3 and TRBJ1-2; the D is unclear. Germline V gene data show CDR1 as ENHRY and CDR2 as SYGVKD. The ends were cut back, 2 bases at V and 3 bases at J, with 7 bases in the middle. CDR3 size: 13 residues. This CDR3 is CAISEEQHYGYTF. In nucleotides, the CDR3 is TGTGCCATCAGTGAGGAACAGCACTATGGCTACACCTTC.

The genes are TRBV9 and TRBJ2-1, with 13 bases that match TRBD2. Germline CDR1 SGDLS, CDR2 YYNGEE. V was clipped by 0 bases and J by 8 bases; unmatched bases: 2. The CDR3 length is 15 residues. CDR3 in DNA: TGTGCCAGCAGCGTAGAAGGACTAGCGGGGGATGAGCAGTTCTTC. This encodes CASSVEGLAGDEQFF. The full variable domain, rest sourced from reference TRBV9 and TRBJ2-1, is DSGVTQTPKHLITATGQRVTLRCSPRSGDLSVYWYQQSLDQGLQFLIQYYNGEERAKGNILERFSAQQFPDLHSELNLSSLELGDSALYFCASSVEGLAGDEQFFGPGTRLTVL.